The 16 T cell receptor beta chains below all came from one sample that was sequenced in a study of T cells in Graves' hyperthyroidism and ophthalmopathy. Amplified regions were TCR beta CDR3 sequences from RNA transcripts. HTBI primers were employed in a first-round RT-PCR of the TCR CDR3. In TCRdb, the multiplex PCR reads were re-called with MiXCR into one record per CDR3 protein. This table holds approximately 360,000 distinct CDR3 sequences, more than 20% found once. The sample was blood. The source is a man aged 45-60 years with Graves' hyperthyroidism.

The chain couples TRBV3-1 to TRBJ2-4; a possible D gene is TRBD2 (7 bases). The length of the CDR3 is 14 residues. The germline V gene encodes CDR1 LGHDT and CDR2 YNNKEL (reference sequence). V was shortened by 5 bases and J by 5 bases, with 13 bases between the two germline ends. In nucleotides, the CDR3 is TGTGCCAGCAGCTTGGGGGGGCGCCAAAACATTCAGTACTTC. Its translation: CASSLGGRQNIQYF. The full variable domain, in which reference TRBV3-1 and TRBJ2-4 provide the parts outside the CDR3, is DTAVSQTPKYLVTQMGNDKSIKCEQNLGHDTMYWYKQDSKKFLKIMFSYNNKELIINETVPNRFSPKSPDKAHLNLHINSLELGDSAVYFCASSLGGRQNIQYFGAGTRLSVL.

This sequence joins TRBV5-1 and TRBJ1-1, with TRBD1 matching 8 bases. The ends lost 4 bases at V and 4 bases at J; junction bases unmatched: 9. This CDR3 region has 15 residues. Germline assignment: CDR1 SGHRS and CDR2 YFSETQ. The CDR3 loop is CASSPDRTGTTEAFF. The CDR3 coding sequence is TGCGCCAGCAGCCCTGACCGGACAGGGACCACTGAAGCTTTCTTT.

The sample holds a few counts of this clonotype. The CDR3 DNA is TGTGCCACCAGCAGAGATCGGGATTCCTCAGGGGGCCCTGCCACAGATACGCAGTATTTT. It is translated as CATSRDRDSSGGPATDTQYF. The chain uses TRBV15 and TRBJ2-3, with 8 bases matching TRBD1. CDR1 is LNHNV, CDR2 YYDKDF, per germline (reference sequence). CDR3 length equals 20 residues. V lost 0 bases and J lost 2; bases outside the gene matches: 16.

The V and J genes are TRBV3-1 and TRBJ2-3; TRBD2 is a possible D gene (6 bases). This CDR3 has 16 amino acids. CDR1 LGHDT and CDR2 YNNKEL come from the germline V gene (reference sequence). The V end was cut by 4 bases, the J end by 2 bases, with 16 bases between. The DNA of the CDR3 is TGTGCCAGCAGCCCCTACCTCGGGAGCAACACAGATACGCAGTATTTT. This gives the protein CASSPYLGSNTDTQYF.

For this clonotype: A clone one base away is much larger, so this may be a read error. V is TRBV11-3 and J is TRBJ2-1; TRBD1 matches 9 bases. The germline gives CDR1 SGHNT, CDR2 YENEEA. The junction had 6 bases not matched to a gene; V was cut back by 5 bases and J by 7 bases. The CDR3 covers 14 residues. The CDR3 DNA is TGTGCCAGCAGCCGGGACAGGGTAGCAAATGAGCAGTTCTTC. Protein: CASSRDRVANEQFF.

The chain joins TRBV6-2 or TRBV6-3 to TRBJ2-2; 7 nucleotides align to TRBD2. V shed 0 bases, J shed 3 bases, and the junction held 10 bases outside the gene matches. The CDR3 totals 18 residues. From germline, CDR1 is MNHEY and CDR2 SVGEGT. In DNA, the CDR3 is TGTGCCAGCAGTTACTCGGTTTGGCTAGCGGAGGACACCGGGGAGCTGTTTTTT. Translated: CASSYSVWLAEDTGELFF.

A note on this clonotype: Germline is not matched at one junction end, which may reflect a read error. The chain couples TRBV5-1 to TRBJ2-7; possible D gene TRBD1, 5 bases. This CDR3 is 15 amino acids long. Germline V gene sequence: CDR1 SGHRS, CDR2 YFSETQ. The CDR3 DNA reads as TGCGCCGGCAGCTCCGACAGACGGAACTCCTACGAGCAGTACTTC. Encoded protein: CAGSSDRRNSYEQYF.

The CDR3: CASSQVQGGTQYF. CDR3 DNA: TGTGCCAGCAGCCAAGTACAGGGTGGGACCCAGTACTTC. The rearrangement joins TRBV14 to TRBJ2-5; D is possibly TRBD1 (6 bases). Germline loops: CDR1 SGHDN, CDR2 FVKESK. The V gene lost 1 base and the J gene lost 7 bases, with 10 bases spanning the gap. CDR3 length equals 13 residues.

This clonotype was seen at least ten times. The chain carries TRBV7-9 and TRBJ2-7; 9 bases match TRBD1. Looked up from germline, CDR1 is SEHNR and CDR2 is FQNEAQ (reference sequence). This CDR3 has 13 residues. V trimming: 6 bases; J trimming: 5 bases; junction bases outside the gene matches: 5. The chain's CDR3 is CASRGTGYNEQYF. Written as DNA, the CDR3 is TGTGCCAGCAGAGGGACAGGGTATAACGAGCAGTACTTC.

This chain uses TRBV7-9 with TRBJ2-1; no reliable D call. This CDR3 has 13 residues. Germline CDR1 reads SEHNR; CDR2 reads FQNEAQ (reference sequence). Trimming took 6 bases from V and 7 from J, leaving 13 bases between them. For the CDR3, the DNA is TGTGCCAGCAGGCAATATAAGGAAAATGAGCAGTTCTTC. Protein sequence: CASRQYKENEQFF.

The gene calls are TRBV30 and TRBJ1-5; D remains ambiguous. CDR1 and CDR2 (germline): GTSNPN, SVGIG (reference sequence). The CDR3 runs to 13 residues. The ends were cut back, 1 base at V and 6 bases at J, with 10 bases in the middle. For the CDR3, the DNA is TGTGCCTGGAGTGCCTCCTCGACTCAGCCCCAGCATTTT. Its translation: CAWSASSTQPQHF.

The chain joins TRBV4-1 to TRBJ2-2, with 7 bases matching TRBD2. CDR3 length: 19 amino acids. The trim removed 2 bases at V and 0 bases at J, leaving 12 bases unmatched. CDR1 MGHRA and CDR2 YSYEKL come from the germline V gene. The CDR3 nucleotides read TGCGCCAGCAGCCAATGGGGCGGAGAGCGGGGTGCGAACACCGGGGAGCTGTTTTTT. Encoded protein: CASSQWGGERGANTGELFF.

The V and J genes are TRBV6-5 and TRBJ2-7, with 8 bases that match TRBD1. CDR3 length equals 14 residues. With 2 bases clipped from V and 5 bases from J, the junction kept 5 bases outside the gene matches. The germline CDR1 and CDR2 sequences are MNHEY and SVGAGI. The CDR3 bases are TGTGCCAGCAGTTACGACAGGGGCTACCACGAGCAGTACTTC. As protein: CASSYDRGYHEQYF.

V is TRBV29-1 and J is TRBJ1-5; D not certain. Germline loops: CDR1 SQVTM, CDR2 ANQGSEA. The CDR3 has 14 residues. Trimming shortened V by 5 bases and J by 0 bases, and 11 bases separated the two germline ends. In DNA form, the CDR3 reads TGCAGCGTTTTGTCAGGCAATAGCAATCAGCCCCAGCATTTT. Translated: CSVLSGNSNQPQHF.

This clonotype turned up a few times. V gene TRBV6-2 or TRBV6-3 combines with J gene TRBJ2-3, with 11 bases that match TRBD2. Trimming took 0 bases from V and 2 from J; bases not matched to a gene: 7. The CDR3 is 18 residues long. Per germline, CDR1 MNHEY and CDR2 SVGEGT. CDR3 residues: CASSYSMTSGIFTDTQYF. The DNA for the CDR3 is TGTGCCAGCAGTTACTCAATGACTAGCGGGATATTCACAGATACGCAGTATTTT.

This clonotype appeared many times. The genes are TRBV12-3 or TRBV12-4 and TRBJ2-1; D gene unclear. The V and J ends lost 3 bases and 7 bases respectively, with 13 bases between them. The CDR3 covers 14 residues. CDR3 DNA: TGTGCCAGCAGTTTCACCGGGCTTTCGAATGAGCAGTTCTTC. This translates into CASSFTGLSNEQFF.